This entry lists 2 T cell receptor beta chains sequenced from one sample in a study of regulatory T cells in long-lasting Graves disease. Described time point: persistent/refractory GD, antithyroid drugs over 5 years with positive TRAb. From RNA extracted from PBMCs, the TCR library was made. Arm-PCR of CDR3 regions with iRepertoire HTBI primers generated TCR beta libraries. TCRdb recomputed calls from the multiplex PCR reads with MiXCR, one row per CDR3 protein. The table lists 600,000 to 850,000 distinct CDR3 sequences, 25% to 35% of them singletons. The material was peripheral blood mononuclear cells (PBMCs), obtained when the disease was refractory, from a patient treated with antithyroid drugs. The origin of the receptors is a female donor with Graves disease.

This chain links TRBV5-4 with TRBJ2-5, with 8 bases matching TRBD2. The V and J ends lost 4 bases and 3 bases, in that order; junction bases with no gene match: 5. The CDR3 loop spans 14 amino acids. Germline V gene data show CDR1 as SGHNT and CDR2 as YYREEE (reference sequence). CDR3 bases: TGTGCCAGCAGCCCGGGGGGGGAAGAAGAGACCCAGTACTTC. Residues: CASSPGGEEETQYF.

In this sample, this clonotype turned up a few times. The V call is TRBV30, the J call TRBJ1-5, with unresolved D. Per the germline V gene, CDR1 is GTSNPN and CDR2 is SVGIG (reference sequence). The V end lost 3 bases, the J end lost 5 bases, and 14 bases lay between the germline ends. The CDR3 runs to 14 residues. The CDR3 bases are TGTGCCTGGAGCGAGACGGATTCTTATCAGCCCCAGCATTTT. It codes for CAWSETDSYQPQHF.